The 14 T cell receptor beta chains below were found in one sample sequenced in a study of beta chain features in type 1 diabetes. Expressed TCRB transcripts were sequenced because the isolated RNA had all been reverse transcribed beforehand. The protocol was immunoSEQ multiplex PCR, while the TCRdb copy is restricted to in-frame clones and leaves out a portion. The sample has a few hundred thousand clones; roughly 13% are singletons. The specimen was naive CD4+ T cells from blood. Receptors originate from a man between 25 and 39 years old in good health.

This clone was counted a few times. Other DNA sequences in this sample translate to the same CDR3. The chain links TRBV20-1 to TRBJ2-5, with D unclear. The CDR3 has 11 amino acids. Trimming shortened V by 2 bases and J by 4 bases, and 5 bases separated the two germline ends. Looked up from germline, CDR1 is DFQATT and CDR2 is SNEGSKA (reference sequence). This chain's CDR3 is CSARTTETQYF. The CDR3 bases are TGCAGTGCTAGAACCACAGAGACCCAGTACTTC.

This clone was detected only a few times. The V call is TRBV10-3, the J call TRBJ1-1; D unclear. CDR1 and CDR2 from the germline V gene are ENHRY and SYGVKD. The V end lost 4 bases, the J end lost 11 bases, and 11 bases lay between the germline ends. The CDR3 has 11 amino acids. CDR3 nucleotides: TGTGCCATCAGTGGAGGAGATGAGGCTTTCTTT. Translating it yields CAISGGDEAFF.

A note on this clone: This CDR3 is also generated by other DNA sequences in the sample. V gene TRBV7-9 combines with J gene TRBJ1-1; unclear D gene. The ends were cut back, 1 base at V and 0 bases at J, with 6 bases in the middle. There are 14 residues in the CDR3. The germline V gene has CDR1 SEHNR and CDR2 FQNEAQ (reference sequence). This CDR3 is CASSLGQVNTEAFF. The CDR3 DNA is TGTGCCAGCAGCTTAGGCCAGGTGAACACTGAAGCTTTCTTT.

This clone appeared a few times. The rearrangement joins TRBV2 to TRBJ2-5, with TRBD2 identical over 7 bases. The CDR3 is made up of 15 amino acids. J gave up 1 base and V 1 base, and 3 bases lay outside the gene matches. CDR1 and CDR2 from the germline V gene are SNHLY and FYNNEI. Written as DNA, the CDR3 is TGTGCCAGCAGTGAAGGACTAGCTTTCCAAGAGACCCAGTACTTC. It translates to CASSEGLAFQETQYF.

The chain employs TRBV18 and TRBJ2-7; D gene uncertain. Germline values: CDR1 KGHSH, CDR2 LQKENI. The ends were cut back, 2 bases at V and 3 bases at J, with 11 bases in the middle. The CDR3 consists of 14 residues. CDR3 nucleotide sequence: TGTGCCAGCTCACCAGGGCCCAAAAACTACGAGCAGTACGTC. It encodes CASSPGPKNYEQYV.

In this sample, this clone turned up a few times. CDR3 in amino acids: CASSVAWRESGYNEQFF. As DNA, the CDR3 is TGTGCCAGCAGCGTAGCTTGGCGGGAGTCGGGGTACAATGAGCAGTTCTTC. The gene calls are TRBV9 and TRBJ2-1; 7 nucleotides align to TRBD2. Germline CDR1 SGDLS, CDR2 YYNGEE. The V gene end was trimmed by 0 bases and the J gene end by 4 bases; junction bases not matched to a gene: 10. The CDR3 sequence is 17 residues long.

The chain combines TRBV28 with TRBJ1-1; possible D gene TRBD1, 6 bases. This CDR3 spans 13 amino acids. The germline V gene has CDR1 MDHEN and CDR2 SYDVKM. V was cut by 8 bases and J by 0 bases, with 10 bases left in between. The CDR3 DNA reads TGTGCCAGCCGGGGGGGCATGAACACTGAAGCTTTCTTT. Residues: CASRGGMNTEAFF.

Comments on this clone: Relative to the germline gene, one junction end is altered; a read error may explain this. V usage is TRBV11-2 and J usage is TRBJ2-1; TRBD1 aligns across 7 bases. The V gene's germline CDR1 is SGHAT and CDR2 FQNNGV. The CDR3 is 15 amino acids. The CDR3 protein is CASRLGGRQYNEQFF. Here the CDR3 DNA reads TGTGCCAGCAGATTAGGGGGCAGACAGTACAATGAGCAGTTCTTC.

The rearrangement links TRBV29-1 to TRBJ1-2; 8 bases align to TRBD1. Losses at the gene ends were 4 bases for V and 14 bases for J; bases not matched to a gene: 9. The CDR3 contains 11 residues. CDR1 is SQVTM and CDR2 is ANQGSEA in the germline V gene. CDR3 sequence: CSVGGQGRLTF. CDR3 nucleotide sequence: TGCAGCGTTGGCGGACAGGGTCGTTTAACCTTC.

This clone was detected a few times. The V call is TRBV7-9, the J call TRBJ1-4, with D hard to call. V was shortened by 5 bases and J by 8 bases, with 18 bases between the two germline ends. Germline CDR1 reads SEHNR; CDR2 reads FQNEAQ (reference sequence). This CDR3 spans 15 amino acids. CDR3 nucleotides: TGTGCCAGCAGCCCTGGAGAAGTGGTGATGGAAAAACTGTTTTTT. Translation gives CASSPGEVVMEKLFF.

This clone was detected only a few times. The V call is TRBV23-1, the J call TRBJ2-2, with 8 bases matching TRBD2. TRBV23-1 qualifies as an ORF whose function is uncertain. The CDR3 has 16 residues. Trimming removed 6 bases from V and 6 bases from J; junction bases left unmatched: 12. The CDR3 coding sequence is TGCGCCAGCAGCCCCCCGGGACTAGAGAGGGCCGGGGAGCTGTTTTTT. Protein sequence: CASSPPGLERAGELFF.

The chain combines TRBV21-1 with TRBJ2-7; TRBD2, the table's D call, lacks a check against the DNA. TRBV21-1 is shown as a pseudogene. The CDR3 consists of 13 residues. The CDR3 sequence is CARPLADSYEQYV. As DNA, the CDR3 is TGTGCCAGACCCCTAGCGGATTCCTACGAGCAGTACGTC.

This clone showed up just a few times. The rearrangement uses TRBV14 and TRBJ1-1, with 8 bases matching TRBD1. Looked up from germline, CDR1 is SGHDN and CDR2 is FVKESK. With 1 base clipped from V and 5 bases from J, the junction kept 6 bases outside the gene matches. This CDR3 has 15 residues. CDR3 bases: TGTGCCAGCAGCCAAGTTACAGGGGGAAGGACTGAAGCTTTCTTT. It codes for CASSQVTGGRTEAFF.

The rearrangement links TRBV14 to TRBJ2-3; the D gene is possibly TRBD2 (6 bases). This CDR3 has 15 amino acids. Germline loops: CDR1 SGHDN, CDR2 FVKESK. V lost 4 bases to trimming and J lost 0 bases, with 11 bases between them. The CDR3: CASSLGLASTDTQYF. CDR3 bases: TGTGCCAGCAGCCTGGGACTGGCCAGCACAGATACGCAGTATTTT.